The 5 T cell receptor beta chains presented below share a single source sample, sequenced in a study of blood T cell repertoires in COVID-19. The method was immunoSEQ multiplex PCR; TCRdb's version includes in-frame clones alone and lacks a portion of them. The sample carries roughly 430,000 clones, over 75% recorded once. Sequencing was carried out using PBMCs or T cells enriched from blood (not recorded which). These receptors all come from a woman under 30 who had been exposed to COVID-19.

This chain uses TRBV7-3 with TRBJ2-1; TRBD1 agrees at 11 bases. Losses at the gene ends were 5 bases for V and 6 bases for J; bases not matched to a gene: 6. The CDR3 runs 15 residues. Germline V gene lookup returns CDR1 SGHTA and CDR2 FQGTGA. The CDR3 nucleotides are TGTGCCAGCAGCGTCTCCGGGACAGGGGGCAATGAGCAGTTCTTC. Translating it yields CASSVSGTGGNEQFF.

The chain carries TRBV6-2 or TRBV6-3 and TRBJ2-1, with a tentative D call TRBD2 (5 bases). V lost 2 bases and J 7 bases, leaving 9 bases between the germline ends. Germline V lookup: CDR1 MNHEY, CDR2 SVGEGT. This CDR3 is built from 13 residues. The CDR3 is CASSYPPGNEQFF. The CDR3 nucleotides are TGTGCCAGCAGTTACCCCCCGGGGAATGAGCAGTTCTTC.

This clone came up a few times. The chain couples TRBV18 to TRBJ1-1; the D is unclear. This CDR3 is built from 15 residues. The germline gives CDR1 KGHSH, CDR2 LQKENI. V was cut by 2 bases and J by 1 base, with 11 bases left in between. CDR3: CASSPNKNKNTEAFF. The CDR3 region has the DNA TGTGCCAGCTCACCAAATAAGAACAAGAACACTGAAGCTTTCTTT.

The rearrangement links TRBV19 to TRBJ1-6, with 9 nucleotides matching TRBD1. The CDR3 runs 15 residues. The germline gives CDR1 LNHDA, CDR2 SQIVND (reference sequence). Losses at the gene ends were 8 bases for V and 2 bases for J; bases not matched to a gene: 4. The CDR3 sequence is CASQQGATYNSPLHF. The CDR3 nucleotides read TGTGCCAGTCAACAGGGGGCAACCTATAATTCACCCCTCCACTTT.

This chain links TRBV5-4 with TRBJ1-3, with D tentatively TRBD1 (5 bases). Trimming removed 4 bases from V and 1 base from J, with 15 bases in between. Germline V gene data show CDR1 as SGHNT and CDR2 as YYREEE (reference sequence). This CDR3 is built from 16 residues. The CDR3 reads CASSTGTFRSGNTIYF. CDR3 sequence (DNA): TGTGCCAGCAGCACCGGGACTTTCCGATCTGGAAACACCATATATTTT.